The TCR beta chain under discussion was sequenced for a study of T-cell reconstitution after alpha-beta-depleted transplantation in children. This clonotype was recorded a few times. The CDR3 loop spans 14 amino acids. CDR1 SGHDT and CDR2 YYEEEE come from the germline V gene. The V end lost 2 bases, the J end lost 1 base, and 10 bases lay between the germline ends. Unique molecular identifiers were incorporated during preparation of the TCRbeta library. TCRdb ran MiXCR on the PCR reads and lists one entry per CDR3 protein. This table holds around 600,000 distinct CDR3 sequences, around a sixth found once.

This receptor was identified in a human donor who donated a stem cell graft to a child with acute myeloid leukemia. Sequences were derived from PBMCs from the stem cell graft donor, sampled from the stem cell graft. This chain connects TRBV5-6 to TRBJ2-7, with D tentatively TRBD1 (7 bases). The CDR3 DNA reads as TGTGCCAGCAGCTTCCAGGGGGGATCCTACGAGCAGTACGTC. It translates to CASSFQGGSYEQYV.